This T cell receptor (beta chain) was observed in a study of cytomegalovirus exposure and HLA in healthy donors listed by TCRdb under 2017. At the level of the whole study: In an earlier analysis of 450 to 750 of the donors, 250 to 350 Gb of sequence data and 90 million to 120 million unique TCR beta sequences from 150 million to 200 million T cells were reported. The T cell repertoires of some 700 subjects were profiled by immunosequencing and related to cytomegalovirus serostatus. The study combined high-throughput TCR immunosequencing, statistical association of individual TCRs with disease status, and machine learning to predict cytomegalovirus infection status. Of the 350 to 450 genotyped donors, about 84% fell in the genetic ancestry cluster associated with self-reported Caucasian donors. Rather than using new phenotypic data, the later analysis identified candidate immune exposures from TCR beta sequences and from how often those sequences occurred across donors. Donor age, sex, ethnicity and CMV serostatus were compiled together with the repertoire data. Roughly 290 gigabases of sequencing data and roughly 81 million unique TCR sequences made up an early release that covered 500 to 700 HLA-typed donors. Along with the roughly 700-subject first cohort, a separate validation cohort of about 110 different subjects was used. An earlier analysis of some 500 of the donors used high-throughput TCR beta sequencing to judge whether each TCR beta V gene segment behaved as functional or pseudogenic. Four to six DR-DQ haplotypes were handled as single units for association and clustering, since linkage in the cohort was strong. Across some 400 genotyped donors of the cohort, an average of approximately 200,000 unique TCR beta nucleotide sequences per donor were sequenced, and around 20% of those sequences were non-productive. The number of typed donors differed by locus: roughly 620-630 for A, B, C, DRB1 and DQB1; some 500 for DQA1; over 600 for DPA1; and some 450 for DPB1. In a later analysis, previously published TCR beta repertoires from 600 to 850 donors were re-analyzed and high-resolution HLA genotyping was added so that TCR occurrence patterns could be studied. All discovery cohort repertoires had been generated on a single sequencing platform. Both class I and class II loci were covered by HLA typing, at four-digit resolution. The aim of the study was to test whether cataloging public T cell receptors could identify signatures of past pathogen exposure. In a later genetic analysis, genome-wide SNP genotypes for about 55% of the roughly 700 donors were used, and that subset was treated as a discovery cohort. What the authors observed across the whole study: The classifier was reported to diagnose cytomegalovirus status with high specificity and sensitivity in both the original and validation cohorts. According to a later analysis, TCR association rates differed among HLA loci, with DRB1 alleles showing the most associated TCRs and HLA-C alleles showing the fewest. When HLA alleles, especially DR and DQ, strongly co-occurred, TCR associations were difficult to assign to individual alleles. In a later analysis, most CMV-associated TCR beta chains were found to appear HLA-restricted, with HLA associations seemingly driven largely by CMV exposure. According to a later genetic analysis, donors in an Asian-associated ancestry cluster had fewer N-insertions in productive TCRs than the roughly 670-donor mean. In a later analysis, HLA-associated TCR beta chains showed more clonal expansion and lower generation probabilities than non-associated chains that were equally common. Broadly in line with IMGT annotations, most TCR beta V segments showed up in productive rearrangements about 90% or about 30% of the time in an earlier analysis of 587 of the donors. Specific HLA alleles were associated with 15,000 to 20,000 TCR beta sequences at a false discovery rate of 0.05 in a later analysis. In the study, roughly 160 TCR beta chains were listed as associated with cytomegalovirus. Three of the identified cytomegalovirus-associated TCR beta chains were confirmed in vitro to be specific for cytomegalovirus antigens. CMV serostatus was the only immune exposure information available for the cohort. The presence/absence analyses assumed that sequencing depth was roughly uniform across donors, and that assumption may not be true. Linkage disequilibrium might explain the correlated functional status among segregating V segments, but an unknown experimental factor could not be ruled out. A further reported finding was that TCR beta sequences accurately predicted the HLA-A and HLA-B alleles for most subjects in the first cohort. The earlier analysis of 587 of the donors excluded some 15 rarely observed V segments, including chromosome 9 orphons, because counts were too low. In this cohort, only TCR beta chains were sequenced, and detectable features were limited by the absence of alpha or paired-chain data. A cluster of highly shared sequence variants was judged likely to be a technical artifact of the sequencing pipeline. HLA typing was unavailable for some donors at each locus, so association tests used only the typed subset. In a later analysis, several top co-occurrence clusters were reported to appear linked to parvovirus B19, influenza, CMV and Epstein-Barr virus. An association between a missense DCLRE1C variant and V-gene and J-gene trimming of TCR beta chains was found in a later genetic analysis and replicated in an independent cohort. Most TCR sequences were seen in very few donors, while some public TCRs were found in many individuals. The 87-base-pair reads could not distinguish some IMGT-functional V segments, including TRBV6-2 and TRBV6-3, so those segments were excluded. It was suggested by the authors that the approach could potentially be generalized to other disease states and immunological phenotypes.

The cohort consisted of 666 healthy bone marrow donors. All cohort members were sampled while nominally healthy, although unrecorded immune exposures were likely present. The donor tested CMV seropositive, placing the donor among the 310 or so seropositive members of the cohort. A peripheral blood sample was provided by each donor, and peripheral blood mononuclear cells were used for TCR beta sequencing. Genomic DNA extraction from the blood cell samples was performed with the Qiagen DNeasy Blood Extraction Kit. Inclusive of the bounding cysteine and phenylalanine, the CDR3 is 15 residues long. This entry keeps only the CDR3 DNA: 45 bases, framed from base 1. CDR1 and CDR2 are drawn from the germline V gene: MNHNS, SASEGT. Clipping removes 6 bases from V and 2 bases from J, with 8 as the unmatched junction base count. Library prep was done by the immunoSEQ multiplex PCR assay. The multiplex PCR relied on a mix of 60 forward primers for TCR Vbeta segments and 13 reverse primers for TCR Jbeta segments. The CDR3 region of rearranged TCR beta genes was amplified from genomic DNA with a multiplex PCR assay. The amplified TCR beta libraries were sequenced on the Illumina HiSeq System as 87-base-pair reads. The authors' analysis ran thus. Across the 500 to 850 repertoires, a later analysis counted around 80 million unique TCR beta chains, 9.5 million to 13 million of which were shared by at least two donors. Raw reads were error-corrected and collapsed into unique sequences by a nearest-neighbor algorithm in which closely related sequences were merged to remove PCR and sequencing errors. To assign V, D and J gene segments, CDR3 sequences were aligned to IMGT reference sequences. Each retained sequence needed at least a six-nucleotide match to both a V gene segment and a J gene segment. A rearrangement counted as productive if the CDR3 had no stop codons and remained in frame with V and J, and every other rearrangement counted as non-productive. Following IMGT convention, CDR3 was defined as the stretch from the second conserved V-encoded cysteine up to the conserved J-encoded phenylalanine. In an earlier analysis of 587 of the donors, sequences lacking an unambiguous match to a single V gene segment were excluded. In an earlier analysis of some 590 of the donors, a V segment was called functional when productive rearrangements were above 56.7%, and segregating when the standard deviation between donors exceeded 5%. A statistical classification framework was developed to diagnose cytomegalovirus status using the catalog of TCR beta chain sequences. A later analysis assigned V and J genes by comparing TCR nucleotide sequences with IMGT/GENE-DB human TR gene sequences. A later analysis assigned CDR3 sequences and most-parsimonious VDJ recombination scenarios with the TCRdist pipeline. A later analysis defined each TCR beta chain by its CDR3 amino acid sequence plus V-gene family, and excluded reads lacking a unique V-gene family. A later analysis removed several hundred highly shared, low-generation-probability nucleotide sequences to deal with suspected cross-contamination and a sequencing artifact. A later analysis calculated a clonal expansion index for each public chain from normalized within-repertoire ranks of inferred template counts. Generation probabilities in a later analysis came from a VDJ recombination model fitted to out-of-frame rearrangements, and those results were checked against IGoR. In a later analysis, TCR-TCR, TCR-HLA and TCR-CMV co-occurrence was scored with hypergeometric tests, and a repertoire-size bias correction was applied to TCR pairs. A later analysis estimated false discovery rates by permuting HLA or CMV assignments 20 times. In a later analysis, co-occurring TCRs were grouped with DBSCAN, and TCRdist sequence similarity was added when clustering was performed within HLA-allele-positive subsets. Repertoires with fewer than 30,000 or more than 120,000 public chains were left out of co-occurrence clustering, as were five repertoires with anomalous nucleotide sharing. TCRdb holds this immuneACCESS table with in-frame rearrangements only. Some clones are missing; in checked studies, unresolved V genes explain under half, and the rest has no known cause. V, J and clone size are those of that table, while D and trimming were read from the DNA. Across this sample there are some 150,000 clones, with 72% seen only once. Approximately 3.9% of the sample lies in the top ten.

Concerning this clone itself: Its target antigen remains unknown. The sample holds no much larger clone one base away, and base qualities are not on file.

The sequence came from a man aged 45-60 years in good health and CMV-seropositive. Material: PBMCs. The receptor chain draws on TRBV6-1 and TRBJ1-2, with 8 bases aligning to TRBD1. The DNA sequence follows: TGTGCCAGCAGGGACGAACAGGGGGGAAACTATGGCTACACCTTC. Its protein product is CASRDEQGGNYGYTF.